This TCR beta chain derives from a study of identical twins. CDR3 length: 17 residues. Germline V lookup: CDR1 LNHNV, CDR2 YYDKDF (reference sequence). Trimming removed 2 bases from V and 5 bases from J; junction bases left unmatched: 9. TCRdb re-analysed the 5' RACE reads in MiXCR, keeping a single row per CDR3 protein. The table lists some 590,000 distinct CDR3 sequences, 7.5% to 10% of them singletons. This clonotype was picked up many times. Its antigen remains unidentified. Overall study results and limits: Insertions ran lower in abundant cord blood beta clonotypes, though not in memory repertoires.

These same data were also listed under a study on yellow fever vaccine responses in identical twins.

The chain links TRBV15 to TRBJ2-2; 9 bases are shared with TRBD1. Sequencing used PBMCs. This clonotype was obtained from a woman between 18 and 29 years old in good health. CDR3 protein: CATSRKRRQGETGELFF. The CDR3 nucleotides read TGTGCCACCAGCAGAAAAAGGCGACAGGGGGAGACCGGGGAGCTGTTTTTT.